The 22 T cell receptor beta chains in this list originate from one sample, sequenced in a study of blood T cell repertoires in COVID-19. The method was immunoSEQ multiplex PCR; TCRdb's version includes in-frame clones alone and lacks a portion of them. This repertoire shows 73,000 or so clones, around 81% found once; its top ten account for 4.5%. Sequencing was performed on peripheral blood. The receptor source for this set is a woman aged 55-70 years with acute or convalescent COVID-19.

This clone was counted a single time. The chain combines TRBV4-1 with TRBJ1-1; TRBD1 matches 10 bases. In germline, CDR1 is MGHRA, CDR2 YSYEKL. The CDR3 extends over 12 amino acids. Trimming removed 8 bases from V and 6 bases from J; junction bases left unmatched: 3. The CDR3 DNA reads TGCGCCAGCGGCGGACAGGGGGCTGAAGCTTTCTTT. Amino acids: CASGGQGAEAFF.

This clone came up a few times. The chain employs TRBV6-6 and TRBJ1-1, with 7 bases aligning to TRBD1. Per the germline V gene, CDR1 is MNHNY and CDR2 is SVGAGI (reference sequence). Germline trimming cut 1 base from V and 6 bases from J; bases unmatched to any gene: 5. The CDR3 is 14 amino acids. CDR3 sequence (DNA): TGTGCCAGCAGTTACTTCGTACAGGGGTCTGAAGCTTTCTTT. The encoded protein is CASSYFVQGSEAFF.

This chain uses TRBV6-5 with TRBJ2-2; D unclear. V lost 7 bases and J lost 6, with 15 bases in between. CDR1 MNHEY and CDR2 SVGAGI come from the germline V gene. The CDR3 runs 14 residues. CDR3 protein: CASTTLHEAGELFF. The CDR3 DNA reads TGTGCCAGCACCACCTTACACGAGGCCGGGGAGCTGTTTTTT.

The chain uses TRBV15 and TRBJ2-1; TRBD1 aligns across 8 bases. The CDR3 loop spans 16 amino acids. J gave up 1 base and V 3 bases, and 5 bases lay outside the gene matches. Germline V CDR1 and CDR2: LNHNV, YYDKDF (reference sequence). CDR3 residues: CATSSGQGMSYNEQFF. Here the CDR3 DNA reads TGTGCCACCAGCAGCGGACAGGGAATGTCCTACAATGAGCAGTTCTTC. Drawing the rest from reference TRBV15 and TRBJ2-1, the complete variable domain is DAMVIQNPRYQVTQFGKPVTLSCSQTLNHNVMYWYQQKSSQAPKLLFHYYDKDFNNEADTPDNFQSRRPNTSFCFLDIRSPGLGDTAMYLCATSSGQGMSYNEQFFGPGTRLTVL.

The rearrangement joins TRBV19 to TRBJ1-5; 7 nucleotides line up with TRBD1. This CDR3 region has 16 residues. Per germline, CDR1 LNHDA and CDR2 SQIVND (reference sequence). V shed 5 bases and J 7 bases; nucleotides not matched to a gene: 14. DNA for the CDR3: TGTGCCAGTAGTGGTCCCGGGACAGCCCTCGGCCAGCCCCAGCATTTT. This translates into CASSGPGTALGQPQHF.

The CDR3 DNA reads TGCGCCAGCAGCAATAACCCGGACAGGGTTAATGAAAAACTGTTTTTT. Encoded protein: CASSNNPDRVNEKLFF. The V gene is TRBV4-1, the J gene TRBJ1-4, with 8 nucleotides matching TRBD1. This CDR3 comprises 16 residues. Germline trimming cut 5 bases from V and 4 bases from J; bases unmatched to any gene: 9. The germline gives CDR1 MGHRA, CDR2 YSYEKL.

The chain carries TRBV5-1 and TRBJ2-1; 8 bases agree with TRBD2. This CDR3 region has 16 residues. Germline-derived CDR1 and CDR2 are SGHRS and YFSETQ. Trimming cost V 0 bases and J 0 bases; bases outside gene matches: 2. CDR3 protein: CASSLVAGSSYNEQFF. The CDR3 DNA follows: TGCGCCAGCAGCTTGGTAGCGGGGAGCTCCTACAATGAGCAGTTCTTC.

This clone has a single count. The chain links TRBV4-1 to TRBJ1-4; 7 bases map to TRBD1. V was pared by 0 bases and J by 4 bases, with 11 bases of the junction left unmatched. This CDR3 has 18 residues. Germline V gives CDR1 MGHRA, CDR2 YSYEKL. Here the CDR3 reads CASSQERAGGLGNEKLFF. DNA for the CDR3: TGCGCCAGCAGCCAAGAACGAGCAGGGGGGTTAGGTAATGAAAAACTGTTTTTT.

The table lists this clone with a few counts. This chain joins TRBV6-5 and TRBJ1-6, with unresolved D. Trimming shortened V by 7 bases and J by 6 bases, and 7 bases separated the two germline ends. CDR1 is MNHEY and CDR2 is SVGAGI in the germline V gene. The length of the CDR3 is 12 residues. The CDR3 DNA reads as TGTGCCAGCACCACGGGTAATTCACCCCTCCACTTT. Translating gives CASTTGNSPLHF.

This rearrangement joins TRBV10-2 to TRBJ1-5, with a tentative D call TRBD1 (6 bases). Germline V gene sequence: CDR1 WSHSY, CDR2 SAAADI. The CDR3 loop spans 14 amino acids. The V end lost 3 bases, the J end lost 3 bases, and 9 bases lay between the germline ends. The CDR3 DNA reads as TGCGCCAGCAGTGAAATGGGGGCCAATCAGCCCCAGCATTTT. Its protein is CASSEMGANQPQHF.

The CDR3 region is CASKKGGQETEAFF. DNA of the CDR3: TGTGCCAGCAAAAAGGGAGGGCAAGAGACTGAAGCTTTCTTT. The chain employs TRBV2 and TRBJ1-1; no firm D call. Germline V CDR1 and CDR2: SNHLY, FYNNEI. The CDR3 is 14 residues long. V was shortened by 7 bases and J by 5 bases, with 17 bases between the two germline ends.

The chain recombines TRBV4-1 with TRBJ2-1; possible D gene TRBD1, 6 bases. Trimming took 3 bases from V and 7 from J, leaving 13 bases between them. The CDR3 consists of 14 residues. Per germline, CDR1 MGHRA and CDR2 YSYEKL. The CDR3 reads CASSHQDRRNEQFF. DNA for the CDR3: TGCGCCAGCAGCCACCAGGACAGAAGGAATGAGCAGTTCTTC.

The gene calls are TRBV6-2 or TRBV6-3 and TRBJ1-1; no definite D call. Germline V gives CDR1 MNHEY, CDR2 SVGEGT. The CDR3 has 16 amino acids. Deletions cut 2 bases from V and 2 bases from J, with 15 bases between. CDR3 region: CASSYLSLSLNTEAFF. The DNA of the CDR3 is TGTGCCAGCAGTTACCTTAGTCTGAGTCTCAACACTGAAGCTTTCTTT.

This clone showed up just once. The V call is TRBV7-8, the J call TRBJ2-7; D gene unclear. The CDR3 extends over 14 amino acids. Germline V gene lookup returns CDR1 SGHVS and CDR2 FQNEAQ. Trimming removed 5 bases at V and 6 bases at J, with 17 bases between. CDR3 protein: CASSPRVGAREQYF. Written as DNA, the CDR3 is TGTGCCAGCAGCCCCCGGGTCGGAGCTCGCGAGCAGTACTTC.

The chain uses TRBV5-1 and TRBJ2-7, with D perhaps matching TRBD1 (6 bases). V dropped 0 bases and J dropped 4 bases, with 8 bases sitting between them. The CDR3 sequence is 13 residues long. Germline lookup yields CDR1 SGHRS and CDR2 YFSETQ. CDR3 DNA: TGCGCCAGCAGCTTGGAAGGGGGATACGAGCAGTACTTC. This gives the protein CASSLEGGYEQYF.

This clone was detected once. The rearrangement joins TRBV7-6 to TRBJ2-2; 8 nucleotides match TRBD1. Germline assignment: CDR1 SGHVS and CDR2 FNYEAQ. V dropped 5 bases and J dropped 5; count of bases not matched to a gene: 7. This CDR3 comprises 15 residues. The CDR3 protein is CASSRGQAGTGELFF. DNA for the CDR3: TGTGCCAGCAGCCGGGGACAGGCGGGGACCGGGGAGCTGTTTTTT.

This clone has a handful of counts. This sequence joins TRBV5-1 and TRBJ2-2; the match to TRBD1 covers 8 bases. CDR1 is SGHRS, CDR2 YFSETQ, per germline. Trimming at V came to 2 bases and at J to 5 bases, leaving 5 bases not matched to a gene. This CDR3 has 15 amino acids. CDR3 residues: CASSFTTGETGELFF. CDR3 bases: TGCGCCAGCAGCTTTACGACAGGGGAGACCGGGGAGCTGTTTTTT.

The chain links TRBV3-1 (or the pseudogene TRBV3-2) to TRBJ2-2; possible D gene TRBD2, 5 bases. From germline, CDR1 is LGHDT and CDR2 YNNKEL (reference sequence). CDR3 length equals 15 residues. V was clipped by 0 bases and J by 6 bases, with 11 bases between them. CDR3 loop: CASSQDYASSGELFF. DNA for the CDR3: TGTGCCAGCAGCCAAGATTACGCTAGCTCCGGGGAGCTGTTTTTT.

The chain joins TRBV6-5 to TRBJ2-2; TRBD1 matches 8 bases. Germline loops: CDR1 MNHEY, CDR2 SVGAGI. Trimming removed 5 bases from V and 3 bases from J; junction bases left unmatched: 5. The CDR3 has 15 residues. DNA of the CDR3: TGTGCCAGCAGTCCGGACAGGGTGGACACCGGGGAGCTGTTTTTT. It encodes CASSPDRVDTGELFF.

This chain connects TRBV19 to TRBJ1-1; 7 bases map to TRBD1. V lost 6 bases and J lost 0; bases outside the gene matches: 4. CDR3 length: 14 amino acids. CDR1 is LNHDA, CDR2 SQIVND, per germline (reference sequence). The CDR3 region has the DNA TGTGCCAGTAGCGCACAGGGGATGAACACTGAAGCTTTCTTT. Translated, it gives CASSAQGMNTEAFF. Combining the CDR3 with reference TRBV19 and TRBJ1-1 gives the whole variable domain DGGITQSPKYLFRKEGQNVTLSCEQNLNHDAMYWYRQDPGQGLRLIYYSQIVNDFQKGDIAEGYSVSREKKESFPLTVTSAQKNPTAFYLCASSAQGMNTEAFFGQGTRLTVV.

The genes are TRBV6-5 and TRBJ1-4; TRBD1 might be the D (6 bases). This CDR3 comprises 15 residues. Between the trimmed V and J ends, which lost 8 bases and 4 bases, there was a span of 17 bases. Germline assignment: CDR1 MNHEY and CDR2 SVGAGI. The CDR3 loop is CASSTQGRLNEKLFF. The CDR3 bases are TGTGCCAGCTCCACCCAGGGGCGACTTAATGAAAAACTGTTTTTT.

The chain uses TRBV4-1 and TRBJ2-7, with D possibly TRBD2 on 6 matching bases. Per germline, CDR1 MGHRA and CDR2 YSYEKL. This CDR3 comprises 17 residues. Trimming removed 1 base from V and 7 bases from J, with 23 bases in between. The CDR3: CASSQAPGTGSFGEQYF. The CDR3, as DNA: TGCGCCAGCAGCCAAGCCCCCGGGACTGGGTCTTTTGGGGAGCAGTACTTC.